The 4 T cell receptor beta chains below come from one sample, sequenced in a study of blood T cell repertoires in COVID-19. The table came from immunoSEQ multiplex PCR; TCRdb's copy has only in-frame clones and leaves some out. The table shows about 210,000 clones, with around four fifths occurring only once. The sample taken for sequencing was peripheral blood. These receptors were collected from a woman at least 80 years old with COVID-19, enrolled during active disease.

The genes are TRBV7-2 and TRBJ2-1, with 9 bases that match TRBD2. After removal of 4 bases from V and 2 bases from J, the junction contained 6 bases not matched to a gene. This CDR3 spans 16 amino acids. The germline V gene encodes CDR1 SGHTA and CDR2 FQGNSA. DNA of the CDR3: TGTGCCAGCAGCTCCCAGCGGGGGGCCCCCTACAATGAGCAGTTCTTC. Protein product: CASSSQRGAPYNEQFF.

This rearrangement joins TRBV27 to TRBJ2-3, with 11 nucleotides matching TRBD2. The CDR3 has 18 amino acids. Germline V gene sequence: CDR1 MNHEY, CDR2 SMNVEV (reference sequence). Trimming at V came to 7 bases and at J to 1 base, leaving 13 bases not matched to a gene. As DNA, the CDR3 is TGTGCCAGCACGGACTTTAGCGGGGGGGCGGTGGGCACAGATACGCAGTATTTT. Translation gives CASTDFSGGAVGTDTQYF.

The chain employs TRBV19 and TRBJ1-2, with TRBD1 as a possible D gene (5 bases). Looked up from germline, CDR1 is LNHDA and CDR2 is SQIVND (reference sequence). The CDR3 has 16 residues. Trimming pared 3 bases from V and 2 bases from J, leaving 16 bases between. The CDR3, as DNA: TGTGCCAGTAGTATTCCCTACCGGGGGACCAACTATGGCTACACCTTC. Translated, it gives CASSIPYRGTNYGYTF.

Here the CDR3 DNA reads TGTGCCACCAGTACCACGACAGCTAGCAATCAGCCCCAGCATTTT. Its protein is CATSTTTASNQPQHF. V usage is TRBV24-1 and J usage is TRBJ1-5; possible D gene TRBD1, 5 bases. The V gene lost 6 bases and the J gene lost 0 bases, with 11 bases spanning the gap. In germline, CDR1 is KGHDR, CDR2 SFDVKD. The CDR3 covers 15 residues.